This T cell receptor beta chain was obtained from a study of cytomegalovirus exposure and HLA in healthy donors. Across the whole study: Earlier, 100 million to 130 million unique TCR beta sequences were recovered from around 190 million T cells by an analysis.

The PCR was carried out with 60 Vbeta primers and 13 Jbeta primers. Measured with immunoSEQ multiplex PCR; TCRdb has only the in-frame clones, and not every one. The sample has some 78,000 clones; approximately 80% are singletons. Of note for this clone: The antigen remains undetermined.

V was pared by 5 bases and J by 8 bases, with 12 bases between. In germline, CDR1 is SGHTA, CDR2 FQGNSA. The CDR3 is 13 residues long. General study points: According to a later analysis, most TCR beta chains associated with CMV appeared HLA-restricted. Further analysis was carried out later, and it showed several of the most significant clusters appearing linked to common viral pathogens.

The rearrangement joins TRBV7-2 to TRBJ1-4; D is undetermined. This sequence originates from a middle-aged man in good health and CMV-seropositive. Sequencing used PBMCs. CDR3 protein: CASSPQAGEKLFF. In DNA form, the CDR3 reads TGTGCCAGCAGCCCCCAGGCCGGAGAAAAACTGTTTTTT.